The rows below give T cell receptor beta chains drawn from one sample of a study of control samples from healthy donors and cancer patients. The assay was immunoSEQ multiplex PCR, and TCRdb's table has in-frame clones only and misses some. Of approximately 74,000 clones in the sample, approximately 94% were seen once. Sequencing input: blood. The receptors stem from a woman aged 30 to 39 in good health. Each CDR3 is given with its conserved first and last residue. Each record gives: D gene, V gene, J gene, clone size, CDR3 DNA, CDR3 protein. D genes are given only for firm matches. Clone size is given for some rows only: seen once, a few or many times, or a class if the clone is expanded.

d_call: TRBD2
v_call: TRBV6-5
j_call: TRBJ2-5
clone_size: -
cdr3_nt: TGTGCCAGCAGAGGGCCGGGACTAGCGAAGGAGACCCAGTACTTC
cdr3_aa: CASRGPGLAKETQYF

d_call: -
v_call: TRBV28
j_call: TRBJ1-1
clone_size: -
cdr3_nt: TGTGCCGCAGCAGTTGACTTAGGCTTGAGGCAAAACACTGAAGCTTTCTTT
cdr3_aa: CAAAVDLGLRQNTEAFF

d_call: -
v_call: TRBV27
j_call: TRBJ2-3
clone_size: -
cdr3_nt: TGTGCCAGCAGTTTATATGGGAGCACAGATACGCAGTATTTT
cdr3_aa: CASSLYGSTDTQYF

d_call: -
v_call: TRBV10-2
j_call: TRBJ2-3
clone_size: -
cdr3_nt: TGCGCCAGCAGTGAATTAGATACGCAGTATTTT
cdr3_aa: CASSELDTQYF

d_call: -
v_call: TRBV12-3/TRBV12-4
j_call: TRBJ1-3
clone_size: -
cdr3_nt: TGTGCCAGCAGTTTCGGCGGAAACACCATATATTTT
cdr3_aa: CASSFGGNTIYF

d_call: TRBD1
v_call: TRBV3-1/TRBV3-2
j_call: TRBJ1-5
clone_size: -
cdr3_nt: TGTGCCAGCAGTCGCTCAGGGGGACGACAGCCCCAGCATTTT
cdr3_aa: CASSRSGGRQPQHF

d_call: TRBD1
v_call: TRBV18
j_call: TRBJ1-4
clone_size: -
cdr3_nt: TGTGCCAGCACCTCATCGGTCACAGACAGGGGGGGTGAAAAACTGTTTTTT
cdr3_aa: CASTSSVTDRGGEKLFF

d_call: -
v_call: TRBV30
j_call: TRBJ2-3
clone_size: -
cdr3_nt: TGTGCCTGGAGTTTGTCGTCCGGAGGGCGAGATACGCAGTATTTT
cdr3_aa: CAWSLSSGGRDTQYF

d_call: TRBD1
v_call: TRBV9
j_call: TRBJ1-1
clone_size: -
cdr3_nt: TGTGCCAGCAGCGTAGAGATAGGGGGCGCGAACACTGAAGCTTTCTTT
cdr3_aa: CASSVEIGGANTEAFF

d_call: -
v_call: TRBV28
j_call: TRBJ1-2
clone_size: once
cdr3_nt: TGTGCCAGCAGTTTGCGGGGCCTCTATGGCTACACCTTC
cdr3_aa: CASSLRGLYGYTF

d_call: -
v_call: TRBV29-1
j_call: TRBJ2-7
clone_size: once
cdr3_nt: TGCAGCGCCGATCTAGGACGCGAGCAGTACTTC
cdr3_aa: CSADLGREQYF

d_call: -
v_call: TRBV21-1
j_call: TRBJ1-3
clone_size: -
cdr3_nt: TGTGCCAGCAGCCCACAGGGGGTCTCTGGAAACACCATATATTTT
cdr3_aa: CASSPQGVSGNTIYF

d_call: -
v_call: TRBV28
j_call: TRBJ1-4
clone_size: -
cdr3_nt: TGTGCCAGCAGTCCCCATGAAAAACTGTTTTTT
cdr3_aa: CASSPHEKLFF

d_call: TRBD2
v_call: TRBV11-3
j_call: TRBJ2-3
clone_size: -
cdr3_nt: TGTGCCAGCAGCTTAGGACTAGCGGGGAGCACAGATACGCAGTATTTT
cdr3_aa: CASSLGLAGSTDTQYF

d_call: -
v_call: TRBV7-3
j_call: TRBJ2-5
clone_size: once
cdr3_nt: TGTGCCAGCAGCCTAAGACCCTCAGCCTATGAGACCCAGTACTTC
cdr3_aa: CASSLRPSAYETQYF

d_call: TRBD1
v_call: TRBV7-2
j_call: TRBJ1-5
clone_size: -
cdr3_nt: TGTGCCAGCAGCTTAGGTGGACAGGGATATCAGCCCCAGCATTTT
cdr3_aa: CASSLGGQGYQPQHF

d_call: TRBD2
v_call: TRBV18
j_call: TRBJ2-5
clone_size: once
cdr3_nt: TGTGCCAGCTCACCAAAGAGCGGGGGGTCAGGGGAGACCCAGTACTTC
cdr3_aa: CASSPKSGGSGETQYF

d_call: -
v_call: TRBV19
j_call: TRBJ2-7
clone_size: -
cdr3_nt: TGTGCCAGTAGTATTGAACTGTCCTACGAGCAGTACTTC
cdr3_aa: CASSIELSYEQYF

d_call: -
v_call: TRBV14
j_call: TRBJ2-2
clone_size: -
cdr3_nt: TGTGCCAGCAGCCAAGTACGGGGCGGGGAGCTGTTTTTT
cdr3_aa: CASSQVRGGELFF

d_call: -
v_call: TRBV24-1
j_call: TRBJ1-5
clone_size: -
cdr3_nt: TGTGCCACCAGTGATCCCCAAGCGAGGGATGGTCAGCCCCAGCATTTT
cdr3_aa: CATSDPQARDGQPQHF

d_call: TRBD2
v_call: TRBV6-6
j_call: TRBJ2-1
clone_size: -
cdr3_nt: TGTGCCAGCAGTTCCGGGACTAGCGGGGATAATGAGCAGTTCTTC
cdr3_aa: CASSSGTSGDNEQFF

d_call: -
v_call: TRBV30
j_call: TRBJ1-5
clone_size: -
cdr3_nt: TGTGCCTGGAGTGTCAGGGTGAGTCAGCCCCAGCATTTT
cdr3_aa: CAWSVRVSQPQHF

d_call: -
v_call: TRBV3-1/TRBV3-2
j_call: TRBJ1-4
clone_size: -
cdr3_nt: TGTGCCAGCAGCCAAGCTGGGACCCGCGGGGGCCTTGAAAAACTGTTTTTT
cdr3_aa: CASSQAGTRGGLEKLFF

d_call: -
v_call: TRBV20-1
j_call: TRBJ1-1
clone_size: -
cdr3_nt: TGCAGTGCTAGTGGCAGGGTGAACACTGAAGCTTTCTTT
cdr3_aa: CSASGRVNTEAFF